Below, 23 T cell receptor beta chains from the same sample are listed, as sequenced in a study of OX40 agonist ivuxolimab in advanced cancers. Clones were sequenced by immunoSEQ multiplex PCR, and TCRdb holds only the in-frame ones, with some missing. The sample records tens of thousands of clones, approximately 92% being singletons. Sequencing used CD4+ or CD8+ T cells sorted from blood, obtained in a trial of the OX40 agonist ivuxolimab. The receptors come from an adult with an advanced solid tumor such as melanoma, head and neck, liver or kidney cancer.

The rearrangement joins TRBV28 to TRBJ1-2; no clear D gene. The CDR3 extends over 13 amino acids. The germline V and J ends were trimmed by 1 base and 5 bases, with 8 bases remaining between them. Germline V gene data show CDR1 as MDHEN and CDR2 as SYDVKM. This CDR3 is CASSLSYRYGYTF. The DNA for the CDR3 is TGTGCCAGCAGTTTATCTTACAGATATGGCTACACCTTC.

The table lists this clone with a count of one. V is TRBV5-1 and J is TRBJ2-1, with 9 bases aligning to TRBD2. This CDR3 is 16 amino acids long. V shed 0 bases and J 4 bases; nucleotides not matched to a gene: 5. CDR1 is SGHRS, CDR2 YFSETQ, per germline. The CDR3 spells CASSLEPSGVYNEQFF. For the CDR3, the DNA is TGCGCCAGCAGCTTGGAGCCTAGCGGGGTTTACAATGAGCAGTTCTTC.

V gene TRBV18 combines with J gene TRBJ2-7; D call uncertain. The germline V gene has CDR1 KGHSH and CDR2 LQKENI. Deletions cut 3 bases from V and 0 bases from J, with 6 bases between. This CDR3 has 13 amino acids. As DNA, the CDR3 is TGTGCCAGCTCACCCGCTGACTCCTACGAGCAGTACTTC. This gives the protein CASSPADSYEQYF.

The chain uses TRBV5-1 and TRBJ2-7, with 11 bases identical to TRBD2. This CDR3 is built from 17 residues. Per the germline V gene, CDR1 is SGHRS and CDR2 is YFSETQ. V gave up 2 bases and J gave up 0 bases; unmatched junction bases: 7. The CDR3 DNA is TGCGCCAGCAGCTTAACTAGCGGGAGTATCGGCTCCTACGAGCAGTACTTC. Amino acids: CASSLTSGSIGSYEQYF.

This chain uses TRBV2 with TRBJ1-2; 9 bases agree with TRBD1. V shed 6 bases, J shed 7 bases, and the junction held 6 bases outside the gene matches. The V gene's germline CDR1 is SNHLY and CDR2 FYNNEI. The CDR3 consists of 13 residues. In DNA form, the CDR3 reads TGTGCCAGCAGCCAACAGGGGGCGGGTGGCTACACCTTC. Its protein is CASSQQGAGGYTF.

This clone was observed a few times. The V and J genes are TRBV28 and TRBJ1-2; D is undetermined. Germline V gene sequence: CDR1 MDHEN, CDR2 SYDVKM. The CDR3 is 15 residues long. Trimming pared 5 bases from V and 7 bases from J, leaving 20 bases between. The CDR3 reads CASSITDRPKSGYTF. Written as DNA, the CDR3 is TGTGCCAGCAGTATAACGGACCGTCCTAAGTCTGGCTACACCTTC.

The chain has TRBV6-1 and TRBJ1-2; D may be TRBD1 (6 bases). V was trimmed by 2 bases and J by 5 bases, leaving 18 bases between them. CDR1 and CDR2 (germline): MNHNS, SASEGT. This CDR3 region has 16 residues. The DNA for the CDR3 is TGTGCCAGCAGTGAATCGCCGGGGGCCGTTGGGTATGGCTACACCTTC. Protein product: CASSESPGAVGYGYTF.

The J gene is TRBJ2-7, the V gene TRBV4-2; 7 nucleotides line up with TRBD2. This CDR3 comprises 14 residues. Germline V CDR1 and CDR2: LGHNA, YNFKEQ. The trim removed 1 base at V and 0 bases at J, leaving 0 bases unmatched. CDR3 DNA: TGTGCCAGCAGCCAAGGCGGGAGCTCCTACGAGCAGTACTTC. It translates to CASSQGGSSYEQYF.

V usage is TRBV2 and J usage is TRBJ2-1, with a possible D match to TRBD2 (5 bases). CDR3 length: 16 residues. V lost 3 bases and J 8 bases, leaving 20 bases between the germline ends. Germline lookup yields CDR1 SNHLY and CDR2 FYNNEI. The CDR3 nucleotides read TGTGCCAGCAGTGAGATTGTGTTCCGCGGTAGCGATGAGCAGTTCTTC. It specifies CASSEIVFRGSDEQFF.

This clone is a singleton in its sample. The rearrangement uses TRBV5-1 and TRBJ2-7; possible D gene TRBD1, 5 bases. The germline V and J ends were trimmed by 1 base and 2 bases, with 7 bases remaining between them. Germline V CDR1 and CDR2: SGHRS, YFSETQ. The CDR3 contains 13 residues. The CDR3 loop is CASSLQGTYEQYF. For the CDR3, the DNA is TGCGCCAGCAGCTTGCAGGGAACCTACGAGCAGTACTTC.

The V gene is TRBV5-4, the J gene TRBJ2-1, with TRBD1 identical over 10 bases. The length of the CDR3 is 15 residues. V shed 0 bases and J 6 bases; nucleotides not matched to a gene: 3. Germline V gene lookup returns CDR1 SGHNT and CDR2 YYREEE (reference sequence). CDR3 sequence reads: CASSLGGTGVNEQFF. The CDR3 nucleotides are TGTGCCAGCAGCTTGGGGGGGACAGGGGTCAATGAGCAGTTCTTC.

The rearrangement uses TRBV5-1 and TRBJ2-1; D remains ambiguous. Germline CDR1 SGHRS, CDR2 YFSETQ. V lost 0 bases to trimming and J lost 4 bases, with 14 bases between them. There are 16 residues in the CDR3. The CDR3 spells CASSLGGPIIYNEQFF. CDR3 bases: TGCGCCAGCAGCTTGGGAGGCCCCATAATATACAATGAGCAGTTCTTC.

In DNA form, the CDR3 reads TGTGCCAGCAGGTTGACAGGGGGCGTAAATCAGCCCCAGCATTTT. Encoded protein: CASRLTGGVNQPQHF. The V and J genes are TRBV2 and TRBJ1-5; 10 bases line up with TRBD1. CDR3 size: 15 residues. CDR1 is SNHLY, CDR2 FYNNEI, per germline. V lost 6 bases and J lost 4; bases outside the gene matches: 6.

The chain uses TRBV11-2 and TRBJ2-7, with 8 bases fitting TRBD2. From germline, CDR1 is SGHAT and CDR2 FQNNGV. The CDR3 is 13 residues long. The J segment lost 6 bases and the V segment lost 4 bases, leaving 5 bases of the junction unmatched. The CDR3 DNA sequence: TGTGCCAGCAGCTCCGGGGGGGCACGCGAGCAGTACTTC. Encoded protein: CASSSGGAREQYF.

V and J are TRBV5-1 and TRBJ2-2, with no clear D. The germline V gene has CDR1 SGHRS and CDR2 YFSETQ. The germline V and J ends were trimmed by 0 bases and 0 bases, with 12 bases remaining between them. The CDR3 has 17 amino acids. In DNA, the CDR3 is TGCGCCAGCAGCTTGGCGGCAGGTGATCCGAACACCGGGGAGCTGTTTTTT. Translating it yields CASSLAAGDPNTGELFF.

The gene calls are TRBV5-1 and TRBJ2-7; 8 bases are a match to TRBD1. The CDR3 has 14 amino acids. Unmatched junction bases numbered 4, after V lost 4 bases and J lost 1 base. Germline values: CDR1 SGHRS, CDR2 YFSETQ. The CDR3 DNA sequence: TGCGCCAGCAGCACCTGGACAGGGTCCTACGAGCAGTACTTC. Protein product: CASSTWTGSYEQYF.

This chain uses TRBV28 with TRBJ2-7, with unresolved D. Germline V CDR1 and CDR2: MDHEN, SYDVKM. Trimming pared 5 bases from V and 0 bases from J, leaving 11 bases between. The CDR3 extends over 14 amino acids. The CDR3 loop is CASSLLGISYEQYF. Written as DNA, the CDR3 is TGTGCCAGCAGTCTCTTGGGGATCTCCTACGAGCAGTACTTC.

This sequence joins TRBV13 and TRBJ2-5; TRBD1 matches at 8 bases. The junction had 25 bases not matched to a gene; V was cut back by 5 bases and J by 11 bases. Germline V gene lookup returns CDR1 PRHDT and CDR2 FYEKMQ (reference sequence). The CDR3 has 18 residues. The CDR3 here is CASSRRIAGGSSHREQYF. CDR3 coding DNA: TGTGCCAGCAGCCGCAGGATCGCAGGGGGCTCGTCGCATCGAGAGCAGTACTTC. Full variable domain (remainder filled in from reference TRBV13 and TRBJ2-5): AAGVIQSPRHLIKEKRETATLKCYPIPRHDTVYWYQQGPGQDPQFLISFYEKMQSDKGSIPDRFSAQQFSDYHSELNMSSLELGDSALYFCASSRRIAGGSSHREQYFGPGTRLLVL.

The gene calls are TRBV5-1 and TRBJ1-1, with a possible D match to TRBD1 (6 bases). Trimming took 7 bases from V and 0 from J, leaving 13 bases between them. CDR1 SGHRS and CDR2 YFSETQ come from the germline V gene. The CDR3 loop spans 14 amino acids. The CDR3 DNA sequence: TGCGCCAGCGAGACAGGCCTTATGAACACTGAAGCTTTCTTT. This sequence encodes CASETGLMNTEAFF.

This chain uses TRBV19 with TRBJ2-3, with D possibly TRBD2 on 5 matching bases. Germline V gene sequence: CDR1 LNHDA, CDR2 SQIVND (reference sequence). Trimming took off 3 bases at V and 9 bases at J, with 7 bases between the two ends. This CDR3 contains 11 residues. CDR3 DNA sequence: TGTGCCAGTAGTATGGGAGAAACGCAGTATTTT. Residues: CASSMGETQYF.

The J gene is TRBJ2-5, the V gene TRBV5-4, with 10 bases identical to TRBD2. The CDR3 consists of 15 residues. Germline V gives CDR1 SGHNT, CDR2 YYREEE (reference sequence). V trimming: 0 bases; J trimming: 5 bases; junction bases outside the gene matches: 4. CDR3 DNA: TGTGCCAGCAGCTTGGTACTAGCGGGACAGGAGACCCAGTACTTC. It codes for CASSLVLAGQETQYF.

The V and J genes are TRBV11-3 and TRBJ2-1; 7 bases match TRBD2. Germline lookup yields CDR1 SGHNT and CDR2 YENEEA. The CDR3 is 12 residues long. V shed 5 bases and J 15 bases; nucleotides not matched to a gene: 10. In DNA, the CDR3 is TGTGCCAGCAGCCCGGGCGGGGGAAAGGCGTTCTTC. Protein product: CASSPGGGKAFF.

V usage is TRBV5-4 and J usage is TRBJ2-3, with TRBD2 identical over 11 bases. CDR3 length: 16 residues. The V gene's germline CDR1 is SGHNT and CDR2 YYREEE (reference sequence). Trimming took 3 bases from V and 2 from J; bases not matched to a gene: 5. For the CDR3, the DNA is TGTGCCAGCAGCTCCAGACTAGCGGGGTCCACAGATACGCAGTATTTT. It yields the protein CASSSRLAGSTDTQYF. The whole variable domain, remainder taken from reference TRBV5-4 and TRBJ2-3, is ETGVTQSPTHLIKTRGQQVTLRCSSQSGHNTVSWYQQALGQGPQFIFQYYREEENGRGNFPPRFSGLQFPNYSSELNVNALELDDSALYLCASSSRLAGSTDTQYFGPGTRLTVL.